These 23 T cell receptor beta chains share one sample of origin, sequenced in a study of blood T cell repertoires in COVID-19. The repertoire was sequenced with immunoSEQ multiplex PCR; TCRdb's copy has only in-frame clones and lacks some. The sample has 150,000 to 200,000 clones; approximately 86% are singletons. What was sequenced was peripheral blood. The source of these receptors is a man aged 55-75 years with acute or convalescent COVID-19.

The gene calls are TRBV10-3 and TRBJ2-3; TRBD2 matches 10 bases. J lost 7 bases, V lost 5 bases, and 6 bases had no gene match. From germline, CDR1 is ENHRY and CDR2 SYGVKD. This CDR3 comprises 14 residues. CDR3 protein: CAISIGTSVNTQYF. DNA of the CDR3: TGTGCCATCAGTATCGGGACTAGCGTAAATACGCAGTATTTT.

This chain connects TRBV6-4 to TRBJ2-7, with D possibly being TRBD1 (6 bases). V shed 8 bases and J shed 4 bases, with 12 bases lying between them. CDR1 is MRHNA, CDR2 SNTAGT, per germline. There are 12 residues in the CDR3. The CDR3 region is CASLRGGYEQYF. The CDR3 coding sequence is TGTGCCAGCCTCAGGGGTGGTTACGAGCAGTACTTC.

The chain has TRBV2 and TRBJ1-2; TRBD1 aligns across 11 bases. There are 14 residues in the CDR3. Germline CDR1 and CDR2: SNHLY and FYNNEI. The junction had 9 bases not matched to a gene; V was cut back by 8 bases and J by 7 bases. DNA for the CDR3: TGTGCCAGCGGCAGGACAGGGGGCGTTGGTGGCTACACCTTC. It translates to CASGRTGGVGGYTF.

This clone was detected once. The chain uses TRBV5-4 and TRBJ2-7; 8 positions match TRBD2. The CDR3 is made up of 14 amino acids. Looked up from germline, CDR1 is SGHNT and CDR2 is YYREEE (reference sequence). With 2 bases clipped from V and 7 bases from J, the junction kept 8 bases outside the gene matches. DNA of the CDR3: TGTGCCAGCAGCTTATCAGCGGGAGTTCAGGAGCAGTACTTC. Its translation: CASSLSAGVQEQYF.

This sequence joins TRBV5-1 and TRBJ1-1; D is uncertain. The length of the CDR3 is 13 residues. Deletions cut 1 base from V and 2 bases from J, with 6 bases between. CDR1 is SGHRS, CDR2 YFSETQ, per germline. DNA for the CDR3: TGCGCCAGCAGCTTGTACACAAACACTGAAGCTTTCTTT. Protein sequence: CASSLYTNTEAFF. The variable domain in full, completed from reference TRBV5-1 and TRBJ1-1, reads KAGVTQTPRYLIKTRGQQVTLSCSPISGHRSVSWYQQTPGQGLQFLFEYFSETQRNKGNFPGRFSGRQFSNSRSEMNVSTLELGDSALYLCASSLYTNTEAFFGQGTRLTVV.

In DNA, the CDR3 is TGCGCCAGCAGCTTGGCCACTGGCGAGGCCTACAATGAGCAGTTCTTC. Translated, it gives CASSLATGEAYNEQFF. The chain uses TRBV5-1 and TRBJ2-1, with D unresolved. The CDR3 consists of 16 residues. V lost 0 bases and J 2 bases, leaving 12 bases between the germline ends. Germline V gene sequence: CDR1 SGHRS, CDR2 YFSETQ.

V and J are TRBV2 and TRBJ1-3, with 7 bases aligning to TRBD1. The CDR3 spans 15 residues. Trimming took 8 bases from V and 0 from J; bases not matched to a gene: 7. Germline CDR1 is SNHLY and CDR2 is FYNNEI. CDR3 region: CASRDRKYSGNTIYF. DNA of the CDR3: TGTGCCAGCCGGGACAGAAAATACTCTGGAAACACCATATATTTT.

The chain couples TRBV5-1 to TRBJ1-1; no firm D call. CDR3 length: 15 amino acids. Germline CDR1 reads SGHRS; CDR2 reads YFSETQ. The germline V and J ends were trimmed by 2 bases and 6 bases, with 17 bases remaining between them. The CDR3, as DNA: TGCGCCAGCAGCTTCGGATCGGCCGGAGTCGCTGAAGCTTTCTTT. This codes for CASSFGSAGVAEAFF.

V is TRBV11-2 and J is TRBJ1-3; the D is unclear. The V end was cut by 8 bases, the J end by 0 bases, with 20 bases between. There are 17 residues in the CDR3. Looked up from germline, CDR1 is SGHAT and CDR2 is FQNNGV. The CDR3 loop reads CASRAGIEAFSGNTIYF. The DNA for the CDR3 is TGTGCCAGCCGAGCCGGGATCGAGGCCTTCTCTGGAAACACCATATATTTT.

For this clone: Different DNA sequences within this sample yield the same CDR3. The J gene is TRBJ2-7, the V gene TRBV5-1; TRBD1 matches 9 bases. CDR1 is SGHRS, CDR2 YFSETQ, per germline. The CDR3 has 14 residues. V lost 4 bases, J lost 0 bases, and 2 bases stayed unmatched. The CDR3 nucleotides are TGCGCCAGCAGCCCGACAGGGGGCTCCTACGAGCAGTACTTC. Translated: CASSPTGGSYEQYF.

The chain uses TRBV2 and TRBJ2-1; tentatively, D is TRBD2 (6 bases). This CDR3 spans 15 amino acids. Trimming cost V 3 bases and J 6 bases, with 15 bases left between them. The germline V gene has CDR1 SNHLY and CDR2 FYNNEI. The CDR3 here is CASSEYGRSVNEQFF. The CDR3 DNA reads as TGTGCCAGCAGTGAGTACGGGAGATCGGTCAATGAGCAGTTCTTC.

V and J are TRBV5-1 and TRBJ2-1; 9 bases map to TRBD1. Germline trimming cut 3 bases from V and 4 bases from J; bases unmatched to any gene: 8. Per the germline V gene, CDR1 is SGHRS and CDR2 is YFSETQ. This CDR3 is built from 16 residues. The CDR3 reads CASSSLSGTGYNEQFF. The CDR3, as DNA: TGCGCCAGCAGCTCCCTCTCGGGGACAGGGTACAATGAGCAGTTCTTC.

This chain joins TRBV4-2 and TRBJ2-2, with TRBD2 matching over 9 bases. The CDR3 runs 19 residues. V gave up 4 bases and J gave up 1 base; unmatched junction bases: 13. In germline, CDR1 is LGHNA, CDR2 YNFKEQ. CDR3 amino acids: CASSPAGGSGSVNTGELFF. The CDR3 DNA sequence: TGTGCCAGCAGCCCCGCCGGGGGTAGCGGGAGTGTGAACACCGGGGAGCTGTTTTTT.

J is TRBJ1-4 and V is TRBV19; D perhaps matches TRBD1 (5 bases). Germline CDR1 is LNHDA and CDR2 is SQIVND (reference sequence). V lost 2 bases to trimming and J lost 14 bases, with 18 bases between them. The CDR3 runs to 14 residues. CDR3 bases: TGTGCCAGTAGTATAAGGCGGGGCCCAGGCGAGCTGTTTTTT. Translated: CASSIRRGPGELFF.

The gene calls are TRBV2 and TRBJ2-2, with 7 positions matching TRBD1. In germline, CDR1 is SNHLY, CDR2 FYNNEI. V lost 5 bases and J lost 5; bases outside the gene matches: 2. This CDR3 comprises 13 residues. The CDR3 is CASSTGQTGELFF. CDR3 bases: TGTGCCAGCAGTACGGGACAGACCGGGGAGCTGTTTTTT.

The rearrangement links TRBV6-4 to TRBJ2-3, with a tentative D call TRBD1 (7 bases). The V gene's germline CDR1 is MRHNA and CDR2 SNTAGT. Trimming pared 6 bases from V and 3 bases from J, leaving 16 bases between. The CDR3 has 15 residues. CDR3 nucleotides: TGTGCCAGCAGCCCCCAGGGGGGAGCGACAGATACGCAGTATTTT. This translates into CASSPQGGATDTQYF.

The gene calls are TRBV28 and TRBJ2-5; the match to TRBD2 covers 9 bases. The CDR3 runs to 16 residues. The junction had 11 bases not matched to a gene; V was cut back by 4 bases and J by 5 bases. Germline V gene data show CDR1 as MDHEN and CDR2 as SYDVKM. CDR3 sequence (DNA): TGTGCCAGCAGTTCCCTAGCGGGAAGGTGGGGCGAGACCCAGTACTTC. Translating it yields CASSSLAGRWGETQYF.

This clone qualifies as medium-sized. V usage is TRBV30 and J usage is TRBJ2-7; D possibly corresponds to TRBD2 (6 bases). In germline, CDR1 is GTSNPN, CDR2 SVGIG (reference sequence). The length of the CDR3 is 14 residues. Between the trimmed V and J ends, which lost 3 bases and 1 base, there was a span of 13 bases. The CDR3 region is CAWRLPSESYEQYF. CDR3 bases: TGTGCCTGGAGGCTCCCTAGCGAGTCCTACGAGCAGTACTTC.

The chain is built from TRBV5-1 and TRBJ2-1; 11 nucleotides align to TRBD2. The CDR3 loop spans 15 amino acids. CDR1 and CDR2 from the germline V gene are SGHRS and YFSETQ. V lost 4 bases and J lost 3; bases outside the gene matches: 3. CDR3 protein: CASSHGTSGYNEQFF. In DNA form, the CDR3 reads TGCGCCAGCAGCCACGGGACTAGCGGCTACAATGAGCAGTTCTTC.

The DNA of the CDR3 is TGTGTGCTCTCTATGGGCAGAGACTATGGCTACACCTTC. Its translation is CVLSMGRDYGYTF. The chain is built from TRBV2 and TRBJ1-2; D remains unclear. Germline CDR1 and CDR2: SNHLY and FYNNEI. The CDR3 extends over 13 amino acids.

The chain joins TRBV6-2 or TRBV6-3 to TRBJ1-5; TRBD1 matches 7 bases. The germline CDR1 and CDR2 sequences are MNHEY and SVGEGT. V gave up 0 bases and J gave up 2 bases; unmatched junction bases: 4. CDR3 size: 16 residues. The CDR3 loop is CASSYSTGRGNQPQHF. For the CDR3, the DNA is TGTGCCAGCAGTTACTCGACAGGGAGAGGCAATCAGCCCCAGCATTTT.

The chain is built from TRBV5-1 and TRBJ2-3, with 7 bases that match TRBD1. Germline CDR1 is SGHRS and CDR2 is YFSETQ. The V and J ends lost 4 bases and 3 bases, in that order; junction bases with no gene match: 5. This CDR3 contains 14 residues. CDR3 nucleotide sequence: TGCGCCAGCAGCACAGGGACAGTAACAGATACGCAGTATTTT. As protein: CASSTGTVTDTQYF.

J is TRBJ2-7 and V is TRBV18; tentatively, D is TRBD1 (5 bases). Trimming left V 3 bases short and J 3 bases short, with 9 bases between. This CDR3 region has 13 residues. CDR1 KGHSH and CDR2 LQKENI come from the germline V gene. For the CDR3, the DNA is TGTGCCAGCTCACCGGGGCACCTCTACGAGCAGTACTTC. It yields the protein CASSPGHLYEQYF.